This T cell receptor beta chain emerged from a study of T-cell memory formation after mild COVID-19. Study background: Each donor largely had its own TCR clusters. Overall study results and limits: Day 15 to 85 contractors were CD4/CD8 balanced; later expanders leaned CD4+. Cross-reactive memory seemingly joined, as some responding clones were found in pre-infection memory.

A remark on this clonotype: Antigen specificity is unknown.

The CDR3 runs to 18 residues. V lost 4 bases to trimming and J lost 7 bases; unmatched junction nucleotides: 11. Germline CDR1 and CDR2: KGHDR and SFDVKD. After 5'RACE with constant-segment primers, TCR alpha and TCR beta cDNA libraries carrying sample barcodes and UMIs were obtained. TCRdb processed the 5' RACE reads anew with MiXCR; each CDR3 protein has one entry. This table holds just under 550,000 distinct CDR3 sequences, around 20% found once. This TCR was sampled from an adult woman who had mild COVID-19 (a few samples of this study predate the infection). Cell type and time point are not known. The rearrangement links TRBV24-1 to TRBJ2-1, with 14 bases lining up with TRBD2. Sequenced: PBMCs or a T cell subset sorted from them (not recorded which). CDR3 DNA sequence: TGTGCCACCAGTGACTTATCCGCCGGGACTAGCGGGAGTAATGAGCAGTTCTTC. Protein: CATSDLSAGTSGSNEQFF.